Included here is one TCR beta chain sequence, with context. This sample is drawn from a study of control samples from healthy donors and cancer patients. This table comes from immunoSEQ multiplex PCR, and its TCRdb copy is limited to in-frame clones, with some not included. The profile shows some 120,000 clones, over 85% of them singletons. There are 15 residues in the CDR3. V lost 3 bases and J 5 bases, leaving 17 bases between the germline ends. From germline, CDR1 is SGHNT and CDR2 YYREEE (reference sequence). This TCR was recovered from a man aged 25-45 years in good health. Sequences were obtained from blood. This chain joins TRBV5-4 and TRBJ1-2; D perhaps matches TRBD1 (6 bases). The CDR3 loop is CASSWQGQRYYGYTF. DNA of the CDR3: TGTGCCAGCAGCTGGCAAGGACAGAGATATTATGGCTACACCTTC.